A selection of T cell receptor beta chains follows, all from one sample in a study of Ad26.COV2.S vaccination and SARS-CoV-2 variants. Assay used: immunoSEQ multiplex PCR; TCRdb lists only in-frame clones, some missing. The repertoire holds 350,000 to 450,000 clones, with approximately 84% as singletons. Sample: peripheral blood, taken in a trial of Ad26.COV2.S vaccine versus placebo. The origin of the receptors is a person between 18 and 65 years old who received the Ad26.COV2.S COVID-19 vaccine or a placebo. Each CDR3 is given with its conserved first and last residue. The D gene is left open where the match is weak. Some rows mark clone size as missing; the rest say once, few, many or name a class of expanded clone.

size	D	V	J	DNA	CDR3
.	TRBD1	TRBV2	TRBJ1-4	TGTGCCAGCCAAAGGACAGGGGCTAATGAAAAACTGTTTTTT	CASQRTGANEKLFF
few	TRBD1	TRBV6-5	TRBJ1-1	TGTGCCAGCAGTTACTCGGGACAGGGCTATGAAGCTTTCTTT	CASSYSGQGYEAFF
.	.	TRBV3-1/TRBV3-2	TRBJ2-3	TGTGCCAGCAGCCAATATCAAGGGACTCAAACAGATACGCAGTATTTT	CASSQYQGTQTDTQYF
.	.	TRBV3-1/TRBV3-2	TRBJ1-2	TGTGCCAGCAGCCAAGATTGGCGCTATGGCTACACCTTC	CASSQDWRYGYTF
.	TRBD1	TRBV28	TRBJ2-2	TGTGCCAGCAGTTCCTCCGGGACAGGGGGCGCGGACGGGGAGCTGTTTTTT	CASSSSGTGGADGELFF
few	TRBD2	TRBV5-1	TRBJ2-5	TGCGCCAGCAGCTTGGTGCCTAGCGGGAGTTTAGAGACCCAGTACTTC	CASSLVPSGSLETQYF
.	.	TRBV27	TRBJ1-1	TGTGCCAGCAGTTCCTACGGACGGGACAACACTGAAGCTTTCTTT	CASSSYGRDNTEAFF
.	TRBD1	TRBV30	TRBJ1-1	TGTGCCTGGAGCCCTCCAGGGGGCTGGACTGAAGCTTTCTTT	CAWSPPGGWTEAFF
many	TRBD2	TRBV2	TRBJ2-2	TGTGCCAGCAGGAAAGGGACTAGAGGGTCCGGGGAGCTGTTTTTT	CASRKGTRGSGELFF
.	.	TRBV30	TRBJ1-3	TGTGCCTGGAGTCAGGACGGATACTCTGGAAACACCATATATTTT	CAWSQDGYSGNTIYF
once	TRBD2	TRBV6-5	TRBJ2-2	TGTGCCAGCAGTAGACTAGCGGGTAACACCGGGGAGCTGTTTTTT	CASSRLAGNTGELFF
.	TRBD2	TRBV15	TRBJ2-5	TGTGCCACCAGCACCAGACTAGCGGACCAAGAGACCCAGTACTTC	CATSTRLADQETQYF
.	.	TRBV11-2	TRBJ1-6	TGTGCCAGCAGCTTTTCCAGATACAATAATTCACCCCTCCACTTT	CASSFSRYNNSPLHF
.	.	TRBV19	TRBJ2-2	TGTGCCAGTAGTACCCCGAACACCGGGGAGCTGTTTTTT	CASSTPNTGELFF
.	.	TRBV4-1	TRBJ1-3	TGCGCCAGCAGCCAAGCAGGGTCCGGTGGAAACACCATATATTTT	CASSQAGSGGNTIYF
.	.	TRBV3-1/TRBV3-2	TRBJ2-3	TGTGCCAGCAGCCAAGAACGCCGGGACCAGAGCACAGATACGCAGTATTTT	CASSQERRDQSTDTQYF
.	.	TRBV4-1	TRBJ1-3	TGCGCCAGCAGCCAAGACCCTGAGGGGACCTATGGAAACACCATATATTTT	CASSQDPEGTYGNTIYF
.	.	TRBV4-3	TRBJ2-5	TGCGCCAGCAGCCCATCGGCAGTACGGGGGACCCAGTACTTC	CASSPSAVRGTQYF
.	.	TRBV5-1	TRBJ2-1	TGCGCCAGCAGCCCGGATCCGAGCTCCTACAATGAGCAGTTCTTC	CASSPDPSSYNEQFF
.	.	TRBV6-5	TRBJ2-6	TGTGCCAGCTCGGGGACGGATGGGGCCAACGTCCTGACTTTC	CASSGTDGANVLTF
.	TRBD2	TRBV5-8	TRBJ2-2	TGTGCCAGCAGCTTGGCTGATCTAGCGGGGGCCCTCACCGGGGAGCTGTTTTTT	CASSLADLAGALTGELFF
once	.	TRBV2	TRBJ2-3	TGTGCCAGCAGTGATGAAGGACGGACAGATACGCAGTATTTT	CASSDEGRTDTQYF
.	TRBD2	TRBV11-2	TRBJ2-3	TGTGCCAGCAGCCAGAGCGGGATTAGCACAGATACGCAGTATTTT	CASSQSGISTDTQYF
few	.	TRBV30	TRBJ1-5	TGTGCCTGGAGTTCGGGGGGCAATCAGCCCCAGCATTTT	CAWSSGGNQPQHF
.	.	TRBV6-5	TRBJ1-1	TGTGCCAGCAGTTTCTCTGGATGGAAGGAAGCTTTCTTT	CASSFSGWKEAFF
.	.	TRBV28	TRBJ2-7	TGTGCCAGCAGTTTAGGGAGCACCTACGAGCAGTACTTC	CASSLGSTYEQYF
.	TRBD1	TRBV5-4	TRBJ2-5	TGTGCCAGCAGCTCACCGGACAGGGGGAAAGAGACCCAGTACTTC	CASSSPDRGKETQYF
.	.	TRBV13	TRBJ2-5	TGTGCCAGCAGCTTAGGCGGAGACATCTCAGGGGAGACCCAGTACTTC	CASSLGGDISGETQYF
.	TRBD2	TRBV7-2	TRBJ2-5	TGTGCCAGCAGCTTAAGCGGGAGCTCCGGGGAGACCCAGTACTTC	CASSLSGSSGETQYF
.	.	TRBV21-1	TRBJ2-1	TGTGCCAGCAGCAAAGACGAGGGGCCAGTCCGACGTTCCTACAATGAGCAGTTCTTC	CASSKDEGPVRRSYNEQFF
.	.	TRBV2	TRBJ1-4	TGTGCCAGCCGGCTACGGCTAACTAATGAAAAACTGTTTTTT	CASRLRLTNEKLFF
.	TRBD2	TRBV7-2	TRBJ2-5	TGTGCCAGCAGCTTACTAGGACTAGCGGGGGGTAGGGAGACCCAGTACTTC	CASSLLGLAGGRETQYF
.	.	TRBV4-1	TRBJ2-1	TGCGCCAGCAGCCAGCTTGCGGGAACGATCAATGAGCAGTTCTTC	CASSQLAGTINEQFF
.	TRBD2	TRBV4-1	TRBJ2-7	TGCGCCAGCAGCCAAGTGGGTCTAGCGGGAGGGCCCTACGAGCAGTACTTC	CASSQVGLAGGPYEQYF
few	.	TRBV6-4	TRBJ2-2	TGTGCCAGCAGTGACGGTATGGACACCGGGGAGCTGTTTTTT	CASSDGMDTGELFF
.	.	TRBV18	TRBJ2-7	TGTGCCAGCTCACCTCCTCTCTTATCCTACGAGCAGTACTTC	CASSPPLLSYEQYF
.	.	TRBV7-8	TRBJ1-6	TGTGCCAGCAGCTCGTTGAGGGGGAAGGGGGATTCACCCCTCCACTTT	CASSSLRGKGDSPLHF
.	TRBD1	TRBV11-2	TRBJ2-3	TGTGCCAGCAGCCGATGGGGTGCAGGGGGCCAAGGCACAGATACGCAGTATTTT	CASSRWGAGGQGTDTQYF
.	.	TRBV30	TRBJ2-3	TGTGCCTCTTGGGACAGCACAGATACGCAGTATTTT	CASWDSTDTQYF
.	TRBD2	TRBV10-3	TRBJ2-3	TGTGCCATCAGTGAAGCTAGCGGGAGTGTAAATACGCAGTATTTT	CAISEASGSVNTQYF
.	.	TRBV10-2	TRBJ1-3	TGCGCCAGCATCTCGGACTCTGGAAACACCATATATTTT	CASISDSGNTIYF
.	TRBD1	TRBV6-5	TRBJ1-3	TGTGCGGCCCGAGACAGGGGGTTTGGAAACACCATATATTTT	CAARDRGFGNTIYF
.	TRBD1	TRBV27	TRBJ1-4	TGTGCCAGCAGTGGCCAGGGGGCAACTAATGAAAAACTGTTTTTT	CASSGQGATNEKLFF
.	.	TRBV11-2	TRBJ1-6	TGTGCCAGCAGCAGACAGGATTCACCCCTCCACTTT	CASSRQDSPLHF
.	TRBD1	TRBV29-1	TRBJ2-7	TGCAGCGCCGTGACAGGGGGCATAAACGAGCAGTACTTC	CSAVTGGINEQYF
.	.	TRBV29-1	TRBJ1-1	TGCAGCGTTGCACAACAGGGGAACACTGAAGCTTTCTTT	CSVAQQGNTEAFF
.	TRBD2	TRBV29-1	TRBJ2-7	TGCAGCGTGTTACTCGGGGGGATCTACGAGCAGTACTTC	CSVLLGGIYEQYF
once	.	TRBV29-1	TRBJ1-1	TGCAGCGTTGAATCGTTCAGGGCGGGTGAAGCTTTCTTT	CSVESFRAGEAFF
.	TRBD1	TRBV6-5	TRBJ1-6	TGTGCCAGCGGCCCCGGGACAGAGTTTAATTCACCCCTCCACTTT	CASGPGTEFNSPLHF
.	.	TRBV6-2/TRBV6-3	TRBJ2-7	TGTGCCAGCAGTTGGACTAACCCCTACGAGCAGTACTTC	CASSWTNPYEQYF
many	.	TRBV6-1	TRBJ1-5	TGTGCCAGCAGTGCGATATTTGGGGGATTTAGCAATCAGCCCCAGCATTTT	CASSAIFGGFSNQPQHF
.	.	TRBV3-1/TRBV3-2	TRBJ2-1	TGTGCCAGCAGCCATCCAAAAGGGAATGAGCAGTTCTTC	CASSHPKGNEQFF
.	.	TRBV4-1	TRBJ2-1	TGCGCCAGCAGCCAAGCCCTCCATGAGCAGTTCTTC	CASSQALHEQFF
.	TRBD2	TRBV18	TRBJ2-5	TGTGCCAGCTCACCACCTCCGGGGGGGCCATGGGAGACCCAGTACTTC	CASSPPPGGPWETQYF
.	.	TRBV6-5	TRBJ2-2	TGTGCCAGCAGTTACCGCACCGGGACCGGGGAGCTGTTTTTT	CASSYRTGTGELFF